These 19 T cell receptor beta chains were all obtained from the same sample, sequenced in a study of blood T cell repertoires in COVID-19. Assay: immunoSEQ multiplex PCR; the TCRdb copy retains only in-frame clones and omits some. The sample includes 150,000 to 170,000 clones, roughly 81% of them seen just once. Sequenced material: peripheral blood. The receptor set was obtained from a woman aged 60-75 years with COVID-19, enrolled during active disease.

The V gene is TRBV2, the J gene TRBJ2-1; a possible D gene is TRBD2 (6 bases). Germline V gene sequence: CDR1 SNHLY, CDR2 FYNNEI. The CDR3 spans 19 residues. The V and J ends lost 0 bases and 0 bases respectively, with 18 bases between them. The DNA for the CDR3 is TGTGCCAGCAGTGAAGCGCTTCTGCGGGATGGGGGCTCCTACAATGAGCAGTTCTTC. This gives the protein CASSEALLRDGGSYNEQFF. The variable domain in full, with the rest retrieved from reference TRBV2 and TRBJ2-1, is EPEVTQTPSHQVTQMGQEVILRCVPISNHLYFYWYRQILGQKVEFLVSFYNNEISEKSEIFDDQFSVERPDGSNFTLKIRSTKLEDSAMYFCASSEALLRDGGSYNEQFFGPGTRLTVL.

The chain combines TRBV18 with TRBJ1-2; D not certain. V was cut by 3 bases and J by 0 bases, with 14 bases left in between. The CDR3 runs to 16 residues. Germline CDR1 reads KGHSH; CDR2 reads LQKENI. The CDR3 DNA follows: TGTGCCAGCTCACCGAGTTCAAGAAGCTCTAACTATGGCTACACCTTC. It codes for CASSPSSRSSNYGYTF.

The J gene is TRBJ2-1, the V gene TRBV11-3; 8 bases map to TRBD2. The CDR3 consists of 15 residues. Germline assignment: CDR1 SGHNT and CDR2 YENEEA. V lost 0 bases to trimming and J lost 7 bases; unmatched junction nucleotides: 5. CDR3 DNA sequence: TGTGCCAGCAGCTTAGATGGGCTAGCGGGTAATGAGCAGTTCTTC. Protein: CASSLDGLAGNEQFF.

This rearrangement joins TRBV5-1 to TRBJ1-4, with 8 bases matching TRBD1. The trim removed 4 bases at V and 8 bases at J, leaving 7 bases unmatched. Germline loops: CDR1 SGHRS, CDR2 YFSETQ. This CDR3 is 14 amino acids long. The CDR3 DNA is TGCGCCAGCAGCCCCCAGGGGGCAGGGGAAAAACTGTTTTTT. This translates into CASSPQGAGEKLFF.

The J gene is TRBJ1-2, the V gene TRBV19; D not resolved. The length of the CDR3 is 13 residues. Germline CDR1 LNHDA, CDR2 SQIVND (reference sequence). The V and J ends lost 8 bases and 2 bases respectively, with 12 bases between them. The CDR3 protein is CASAPTGNYGYTF. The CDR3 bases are TGTGCCAGTGCTCCGACGGGGAACTATGGCTACACCTTC.

The CDR3 loop reads CASSLELAAGELFF. CDR3 DNA: TGTGCCAGCAGCTTAGAACTAGCGGCCGGGGAGCTGTTTTTT. This chain links TRBV13 with TRBJ2-2, with 8 bases that match TRBD2. Looked up from germline, CDR1 is PRHDT and CDR2 is FYEKMQ (reference sequence). V was pared by 1 base and J by 6 bases, with 1 base of the junction left unmatched. The CDR3 spans 14 residues.

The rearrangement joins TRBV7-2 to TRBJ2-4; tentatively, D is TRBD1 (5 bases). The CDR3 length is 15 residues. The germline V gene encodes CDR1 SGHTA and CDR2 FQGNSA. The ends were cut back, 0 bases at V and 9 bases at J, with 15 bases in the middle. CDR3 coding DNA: TGTGCCAGCAGCTTAGCCTCGTCCGGGCAGGGCATTCAGTACTTC. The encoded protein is CASSLASSGQGIQYF.

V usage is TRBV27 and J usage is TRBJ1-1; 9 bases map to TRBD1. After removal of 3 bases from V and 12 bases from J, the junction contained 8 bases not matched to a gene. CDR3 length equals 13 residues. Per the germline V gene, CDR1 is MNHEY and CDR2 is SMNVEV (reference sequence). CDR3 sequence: CASSFDGTGITFF. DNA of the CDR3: TGTGCCAGCAGTTTCGATGGGACAGGGATAACTTTCTTT.

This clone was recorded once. CDR3 region: CASSLAVPGDIQYF. The CDR3, as DNA: TGTGCCAGCAGCTTAGCCGTTCCCGGGGACATTCAGTACTTC. This chain uses TRBV7-2 with TRBJ2-4, with D possibly being TRBD2 (5 bases). Germline values: CDR1 SGHTA, CDR2 FQGNSA. V gave up 0 bases and J gave up 8 bases, with 11 bases separating them. The CDR3 extends over 14 amino acids.

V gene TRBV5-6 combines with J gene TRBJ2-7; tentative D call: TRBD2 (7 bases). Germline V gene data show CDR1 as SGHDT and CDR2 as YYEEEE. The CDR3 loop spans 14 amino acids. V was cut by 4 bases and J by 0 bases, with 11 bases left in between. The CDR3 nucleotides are TGTGCCAGCAGCCCGGGGGGCCTCTCCTACGAGCAGTACTTC. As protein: CASSPGGLSYEQYF.

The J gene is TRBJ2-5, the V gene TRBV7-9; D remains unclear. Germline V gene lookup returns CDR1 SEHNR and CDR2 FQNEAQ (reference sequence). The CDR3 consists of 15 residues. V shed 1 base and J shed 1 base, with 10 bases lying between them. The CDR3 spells CASSLDGGSQETQYF. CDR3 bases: TGTGCCAGCAGCTTAGACGGCGGAAGCCAAGAGACCCAGTACTTC.

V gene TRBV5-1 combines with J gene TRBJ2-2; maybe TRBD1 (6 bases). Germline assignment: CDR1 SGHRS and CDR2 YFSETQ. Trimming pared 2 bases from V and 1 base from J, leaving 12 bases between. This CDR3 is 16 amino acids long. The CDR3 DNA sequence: TGCGCCAGCAGCTTCCCCGGACAGAAGAACACCGGGGAGCTGTTTTTT. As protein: CASSFPGQKNTGELFF. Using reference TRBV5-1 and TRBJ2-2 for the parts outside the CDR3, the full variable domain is KAGVTQTPRYLIKTRGQQVTLSCSPISGHRSVSWYQQTPGQGLQFLFEYFSETQRNKGNFPGRFSGRQFSNSRSEMNVSTLELGDSALYLCASSFPGQKNTGELFFGEGSRLTVL.

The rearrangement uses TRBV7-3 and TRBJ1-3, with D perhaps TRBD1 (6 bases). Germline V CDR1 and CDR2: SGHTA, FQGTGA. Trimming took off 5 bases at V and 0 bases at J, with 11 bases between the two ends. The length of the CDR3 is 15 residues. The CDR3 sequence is CASSPTGPSGNTIYF. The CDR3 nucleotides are TGTGCCAGCAGCCCTACAGGGCCCTCTGGAAACACCATATATTTT.

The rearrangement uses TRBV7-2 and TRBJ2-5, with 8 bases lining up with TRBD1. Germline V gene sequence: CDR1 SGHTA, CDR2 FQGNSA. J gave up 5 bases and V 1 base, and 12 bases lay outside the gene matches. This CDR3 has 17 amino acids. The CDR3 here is CASSLGGRTGMLETQYF. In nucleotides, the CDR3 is TGTGCCAGCAGCTTAGGAGGTAGGACAGGGATGTTGGAGACCCAGTACTTC.

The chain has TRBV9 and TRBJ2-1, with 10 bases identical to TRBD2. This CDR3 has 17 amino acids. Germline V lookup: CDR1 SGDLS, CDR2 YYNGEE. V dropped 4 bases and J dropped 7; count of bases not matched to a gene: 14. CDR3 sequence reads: CASSPRHLAGDTNEQFF. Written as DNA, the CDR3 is TGTGCCAGCAGCCCCCGACACCTAGCGGGAGACACGAATGAGCAGTTCTTC.

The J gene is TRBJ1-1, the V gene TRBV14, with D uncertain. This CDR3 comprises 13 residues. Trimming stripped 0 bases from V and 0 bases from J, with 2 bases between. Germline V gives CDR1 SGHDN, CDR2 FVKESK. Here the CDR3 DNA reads TGTGCCAGCAGCCAAGATATGAACACTGAAGCTTTCTTT. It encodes CASSQDMNTEAFF. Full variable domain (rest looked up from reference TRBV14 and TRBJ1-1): EAGVTQFPSHSVIEKGQTVTLRCDPISGHDNLYWYRRVMGKEIKFLLHFVKESKQDESGMPNNRFLAERTGGTYSTLKVQPAELEDSGVYFCASSQDMNTEAFFGQGTRLTVV.

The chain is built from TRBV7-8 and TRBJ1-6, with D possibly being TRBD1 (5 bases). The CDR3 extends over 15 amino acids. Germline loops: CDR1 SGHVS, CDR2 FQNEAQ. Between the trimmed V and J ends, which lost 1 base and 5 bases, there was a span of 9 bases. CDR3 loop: CASSLEGRNNSPLHF. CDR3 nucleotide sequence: TGTGCCAGCAGCTTAGAGGGGCGCAATAATTCACCCCTCCACTTT.

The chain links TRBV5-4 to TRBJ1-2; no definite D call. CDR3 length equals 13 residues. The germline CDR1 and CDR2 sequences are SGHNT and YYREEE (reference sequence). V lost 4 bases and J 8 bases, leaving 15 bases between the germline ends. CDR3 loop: CASSGAREDGYTF. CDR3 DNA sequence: TGTGCCAGCAGCGGCGCGCGGGAGGACGGCTACACCTTC.

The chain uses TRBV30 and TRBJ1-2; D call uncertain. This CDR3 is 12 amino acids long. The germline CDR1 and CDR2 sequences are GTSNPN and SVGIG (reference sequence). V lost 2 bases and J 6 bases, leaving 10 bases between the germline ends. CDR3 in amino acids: CAWSTAQHGYTF. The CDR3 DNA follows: TGTGCCTGGAGTACTGCTCAACATGGCTACACCTTC.